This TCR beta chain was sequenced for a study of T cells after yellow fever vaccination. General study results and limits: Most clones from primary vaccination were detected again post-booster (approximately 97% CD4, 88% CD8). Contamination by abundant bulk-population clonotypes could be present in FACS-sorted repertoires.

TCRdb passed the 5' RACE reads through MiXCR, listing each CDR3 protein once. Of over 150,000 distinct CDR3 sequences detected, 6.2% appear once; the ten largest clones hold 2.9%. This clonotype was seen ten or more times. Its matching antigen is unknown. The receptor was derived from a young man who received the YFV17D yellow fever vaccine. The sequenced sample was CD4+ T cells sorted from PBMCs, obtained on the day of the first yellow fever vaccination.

In nucleotides, the CDR3 is TGCGCCAGCAGCTCGAACACCGGGACATTAGAAAGCCAGTACTTC. Translated, it gives CASSSNTGTLESQYF. The chain joins TRBV5-1 to TRBJ2-4, with D possibly being TRBD1 (6 bases). The germline V and J ends were trimmed by 3 bases and 13 bases, with 23 bases remaining between them. This CDR3 has 15 residues. CDR1 and CDR2 from the germline V gene are SGHRS and YFSETQ.